This T cell receptor beta chain is from a study of T cell changes during pregnancy in multiple sclerosis. This clone has just a few counts. Generated by immunoSEQ multiplex PCR, the TCRdb table keeps only in-frame clones and is missing some. The repertoire has 40,000 to 60,000 clones, around 93% of them found once; the top ten carry approximately 2.6%. Germline loops: CDR1 SNHLY, CDR2 FYNNEI. V was pared by 10 bases and J by 5 bases, with 26 bases between. The CDR3 contains 16 residues. The chain uses TRBV2 and TRBJ1-1; D is ambiguous. This specimen was CD8+ T cells from peripheral blood mononuclear cells, taken in the second trimester of pregnancy. This clonotype originated in a female donor with multiple sclerosis, enrolled in a pregnancy study. The CDR3 loop reads CAILDSYSRLRTEAFF. The CDR3 nucleotides read TGTGCCATCCTGGACTCCTACTCAAGGCTGAGGACTGAAGCTTTCTTT. Full variable domain (rest looked up from reference TRBV2 and TRBJ1-1): EPEVTQTPSHQVTQMGQEVILRCVPISNHLYFYWYRQILGQKVEFLVSFYNNEISEKSEIFDDQFSVERPDGSNFTLKIRSTKLEDSAMYFCAILDSYSRLRTEAFFGQGTRLTVV.